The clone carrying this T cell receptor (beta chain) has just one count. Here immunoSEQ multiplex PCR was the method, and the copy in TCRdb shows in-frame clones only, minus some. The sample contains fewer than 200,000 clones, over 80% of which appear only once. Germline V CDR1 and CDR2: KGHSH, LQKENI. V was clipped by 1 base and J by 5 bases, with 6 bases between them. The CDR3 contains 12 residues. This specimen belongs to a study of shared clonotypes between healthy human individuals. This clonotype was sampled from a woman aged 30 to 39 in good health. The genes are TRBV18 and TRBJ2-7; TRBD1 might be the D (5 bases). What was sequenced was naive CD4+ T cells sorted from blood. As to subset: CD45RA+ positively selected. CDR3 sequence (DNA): TGTGCCAGCTCACCACGGGGCGACGAGCAGTACTTC. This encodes CASSPRGDEQYF.